A selection of T cell receptor beta chains follows, all from one sample in a study of T cells in tumors after PD-1 blockade. Only in-frame clones appear in the TCRdb table, and some are missing; sequencing was by immunoSEQ multiplex PCR. The table records 20,000 to 25,000 clones, approximately 78% of them present only once. Specimen: PBMCs, collected before anti-PD-1 treatment. These TCRs come from a human donor with basal cell carcinoma. Each CDR3 is given with its conserved first and last residue.

j_gene | v_gene | CDR3aa
TRBJ2-1 | TRBV5-1 | CASTTGGPHNEQFF
TRBJ1-4 | TRBV20-1 | CSASHSYNEKLFF
TRBJ2-1 | TRBV11-3 | CASSKGTSRNEQFF
TRBJ1-4 | TRBV19 | CASSILAATNEKLFF
TRBJ2-2 | TRBV2 | CASRNLQGAGELFF
TRBJ2-7 | TRBV4-2 | CASSPSFGQGHEQYF
TRBJ1-5 | TRBV12-5 | CASGLLGPGQPQHF
TRBJ2-3 | TRBV7-2 | CASSIHIAGGLDTQYF
TRBJ2-3 | TRBV4-1 | CASSQELAGGSTDTQYF
TRBJ2-1 | TRBV19 | CASQQGAGEGEQFF
TRBJ2-7 | TRBV5-5 | CASSSGMRTGSYEQYF
TRBJ1-2 | TRBV4-2 | CASSRLPRTDNYGYTF
TRBJ1-4 | TRBV2 | CASSEAWVGEKLFF
TRBJ2-2 | TRBV4-2 | CASSPGRSTGELFF
TRBJ2-2 | TRBV10-3 | CAISEQVLNTGELFF
TRBJ1-2 | TRBV13 | CASSSPVRAGIQVGYTF
TRBJ2-2 | TRBV28 | CASSFPYTGELFF
TRBJ1-2 | TRBV6-2/TRBV6-3 | CASSQNGQAAGYTF
TRBJ2-7 | TRBV19 | CASSLGFFSGTYEQYF
TRBJ1-2 | TRBV4-3 | CASSQDQRPSHYGYTF
TRBJ1-1 | TRBV25-1 | CASTNSRGMDTEAFF
TRBJ2-7 | TRBV4-2 | CASSQTTSGAYEQYF